The entry below describes one T cell receptor beta chain. Its cognate antigen is unknown. The data were obtained in a study of T cell responses to AZD1222 COVID-19 vaccine. Across the whole study: Second-dose groups at about 4 or about 12 weeks were pooled. Overall study findings and caveats: There were mostly white British donors and more females than males, and clonal diversity was possibly underestimated. Among AZD1222 vaccinees, only five to seven were seropositive at baseline. Repertoire samples came only from after the peak T cell response.

Trimming shortened V by 3 bases and J by 4 bases, and 13 bases separated the two germline ends. This CDR3 spans 15 amino acids. Germline V gives CDR1 LNHDA, CDR2 SQIVND (reference sequence). The table came from immunoSEQ multiplex PCR; TCRdb's copy has only in-frame clones and leaves some out. The table includes tens of thousands of clones, 86% detected once. The sequence was obtained from an adult in good health. The source was peripheral blood, collected on day 0 of AZD1222 vaccination. The V and J genes are TRBV19 and TRBJ1-5; D is unclear. The CDR3 DNA reads as TGTGCCAGTAGTATGCGACAAGATCAAAATCAGCCCCAGCATTTT. Amino acid sequence: CASSMRQDQNQPQHF.